Reported below is one TCR beta chain. The antigen remains unidentified. As to time point: baseline, week 1 (first vaccination visit). The treatment: pre-vaccination baseline after standard-of-care therapy. The data stem from a study of a mutant IDH1 vaccine in newly diagnosed glioma. In the study overall: Before enrollment, the patients had been treated with radiotherapy alone, temozolomide alone, or both together. Most of them had received both.

Study findings and constraints: Vaccine-induced immune responses occurred in approximately 93% of patients. Pseudoprogression seemingly bore no relation to changes in top peripheral T cell clonotypes.

The V and J ends lost 5 bases and 7 bases, in that order; junction bases with no gene match: 10. The length of the CDR3 is 15 residues. Germline V gene data show CDR1 as MNHNS and CDR2 as SASEGT. Assay used: immunoSEQ multiplex PCR; TCRdb lists only in-frame clones, some missing. The sample yields 92,000 or so clones, roughly four fifths seen once. Sequencing was performed on PBMCs, taken from a glioma patient treated with radiotherapy, temozolomide or both. The chain couples TRBV6-1 to TRBJ2-3; 9 bases match TRBD1. This clonotype was obtained from a man aged 40-50 years with glioma. Some clones in this sample may be carry-over from other donors' samples. The CDR3 coding sequence is TGTGCCAGCAGTCTGGACAGGGGCACAGGGAATACGCAGTATTTT. Amino acids: CASSLDRGTGNTQYF.